The 24 T cell receptor beta chains below were found in one sample sequenced in a study of patients and donors after allogeneic stem cell transplantation. Via MiXCR, TCRdb re-called the RT-PCR reads, giving one row per CDR3 protein. The table shows roughly 960,000 distinct CDR3 sequences, with under 20% occurring only once. The material sequenced was blood, either unsorted or a sorted T cell fraction (not recorded which). The receptors shown here come from a human donor who was either an allogeneic HSCT recipient or a stem cell or donor lymphocyte infusion donor (not recorded which). It is not recorded whose cells these are; they may come from a transplant donor.

The chain couples TRBV16 to TRBJ2-7; D not certain. Trimming removed 1 base from V and 2 bases from J, with 9 bases in between. Germline V CDR1 and CDR2: KGHSY, FQNENV. This CDR3 has 14 amino acids. The CDR3 region is CASSQYPGPYEQYF. In DNA form, the CDR3 reads TGTGCCAGCAGCCAATACCCAGGCCCCTACGAGCAGTACTTC.

This clonotype came up a few times. The J gene is TRBJ2-7, the V gene TRBV15, with a weak D call TRBD2 (6 bases). The V end was cut by 0 bases, the J end by 2 bases, with 17 bases between. Per the germline V gene, CDR1 is LNHNV and CDR2 is YYDKDF (reference sequence). This CDR3 spans 17 amino acids. This chain's CDR3 is CATSRDLARQIPYEQYF. The CDR3 coding sequence is TGTGCCACCAGCAGAGATCTAGCGCGGCAGATCCCCTACGAGCAGTACTTC.

V and J are TRBV20-1 and TRBJ1-1; 7 bases match TRBD1. The CDR3 totals 12 residues. The germline CDR1 and CDR2 sequences are DFQATT and SNEGSKA (reference sequence). Trimming removed 3 bases from V and 7 bases from J; junction bases left unmatched: 5. The CDR3 DNA is TGCAGTGCTAGGGAGGGGGCAGGTGAAGCTTTCTTT. Its protein product is CSAREGAGEAFF.

This clonotype turned up a few times. The gene calls are TRBV4-1 and TRBJ1-1, with 7 bases aligning to TRBD1. The CDR3 has 20 residues. The germline V gene has CDR1 MGHRA and CDR2 YSYEKL. V lost 0 bases to trimming and J lost 4 bases; unmatched junction nucleotides: 20. The CDR3 spells CASSQDRDRFGLGGSTEAFF. CDR3 sequence (DNA): TGCGCCAGCAGCCAAGATAGGGACAGATTTGGGCTTGGGGGCAGCACTGAAGCTTTCTTT.

This chain connects TRBV4-1 to TRBJ1-5; D is perhaps TRBD1 (6 bases). Trimming cost V 4 bases and J 10 bases, with 26 bases left between them. The CDR3 extends over 17 amino acids. CDR1 MGHRA and CDR2 YSYEKL come from the germline V gene. The CDR3 DNA follows: TGCGCCAGCAGCCCAAGGGGGGTCGCAGGGGAAATTTTTCCCCAGCATTTT. It specifies CASSPRGVAGEIFPQHF.

This clonotype occurred a few times. The chain links TRBV6-1 to TRBJ2-5, with 10 bases lining up with TRBD2. Losses at the gene ends were 5 bases for V and 2 bases for J; bases not matched to a gene: 8. Germline lookup yields CDR1 MNHNS and CDR2 SASEGT. This CDR3 comprises 16 residues. In DNA, the CDR3 is TGTGCCAGCAGTACGCTGGAAGCGGGGGGGCAAGAGACCCAGTACTTC. This translates into CASSTLEAGGQETQYF.

This clonotype has a count of ten or more. The genes are TRBV5-1 and TRBJ1-1; possibly TRBD1 for D (5 bases). V was trimmed by 0 bases and J by 1 base, leaving 7 bases between them. Germline CDR1 SGHRS, CDR2 YFSETQ. This CDR3 region has 14 residues. The CDR3 DNA reads as TGCGCCAGCAGCTTGGCAGGGCCGAACACTGAAGCTTTCTTT. Its translation: CASSLAGPNTEAFF.

This chain uses TRBV9 with TRBJ2-6; D perhaps matches TRBD2 (5 bases). V was trimmed by 0 bases and J by 6 bases, leaving 16 bases between them. Looked up from germline, CDR1 is SGDLS and CDR2 is YYNGEE. The CDR3 loop spans 17 amino acids. CDR3: CASSVVGRGRVANVLTF. The CDR3, as DNA: TGTGCCAGCAGCGTAGTTGGGAGAGGCCGGGTGGCCAACGTCCTGACTTTC.

This chain's CDR3 is CATGTRTDEQFF. CDR3 DNA: TGTGCCACCGGGACTAGGACGGATGAGCAGTTCTTC. V gene TRBV24-1 combines with J gene TRBJ2-1; 8 positions match TRBD2. The germline V gene encodes CDR1 KGHDR and CDR2 SFDVKD. This CDR3 is built from 12 residues. V lost 9 bases to trimming and J lost 8 bases; unmatched junction nucleotides: 5.

The V gene is TRBV5-1, the J gene TRBJ2-2, with D perhaps assigned TRBD1 or TRBD2 (5 bases each). The germline V and J ends were trimmed by 7 bases and 1 base, with 11 bases remaining between them. Germline V gives CDR1 SGHRS, CDR2 YFSETQ. The CDR3 loop spans 14 amino acids. The CDR3 nucleotides read TGCGCCAGCGCCGGGACGGGGAACACCGGGGAGCTGTTTTTT. This gives the protein CASAGTGNTGELFF.

A few counts support this clonotype. The CDR3 spells CASSFLREGNYEQYF. CDR3 DNA: TGTGCCAGCAGTTTTTTGCGGGAGGGTAACTACGAGCAGTACTTC. The genes are TRBV27 and TRBJ2-7, with TRBD2 matching 9 bases. Germline-derived CDR1 and CDR2 are MNHEY and SMNVEV (reference sequence). The trim removed 3 bases at V and 3 bases at J, leaving 6 bases unmatched. The CDR3 has 15 amino acids.

This chain uses TRBV6-2 or TRBV6-3 with TRBJ2-2; D remains unclear. The CDR3 covers 13 residues. Germline V gene sequence: CDR1 MNHEY, CDR2 SVGEGT. The V gene lost 6 bases and the J gene lost 6 bases, with 11 bases spanning the gap. CDR3 DNA sequence: TGTGCCAGCAGACAGAGCAGGTCCGGGGAGCTGTTTTTT. Amino acid sequence: CASRQSRSGELFF.

This clonotype showed up just a few times. V usage is TRBV12-3 or TRBV12-4 and J usage is TRBJ1-4; perhaps TRBD1 as D (5 bases). V lost 3 bases, J lost 2 bases, and 13 bases lay in between. This CDR3 has 16 residues. The CDR3 reads CASSFRRGMTNEKLFF. CDR3 nucleotide sequence: TGTGCCAGCAGTTTTAGGCGGGGGATGACTAATGAAAAACTGTTTTTT.

This clonotype was recorded at least ten times. CDR3 nucleotide sequence: TGCGCCAGCAGACGGGACAGGAGCCAAGAGACCCAGTACTTC. The encoded protein is CASRRDRSQETQYF. This sequence joins TRBV5-1 and TRBJ2-5; 8 nucleotides agree with TRBD1. The germline V gene has CDR1 SGHRS and CDR2 YFSETQ. The CDR3 extends over 14 amino acids. The trim removed 5 bases at V and 1 base at J, leaving 4 bases unmatched.

The chain has TRBV30 and TRBJ1-3; 9 bases are shared with TRBD1. Unmatched junction bases numbered 4, after V lost 0 bases and J lost 4 bases. This CDR3 has 15 amino acids. Germline CDR1 and CDR2: GTSNPN and SVGIG (reference sequence). The CDR3 sequence is CAWSVLTGGGNTIYF. As DNA, the CDR3 is TGTGCCTGGAGTGTACTCACAGGGGGCGGAAACACCATATATTTT.

This clonotype occurred a few times. V is TRBV21-1 and J is TRBJ1-5. TRBV21-1 is labeled a pseudogene. The CDR3 has 13 residues. As DNA, the CDR3 is TGTGCCAGCAGCAAAGTTCTGAGTCAGCCCCAGCATTTT. Amino acids: CASSKVLSQPQHF.

This clonotype has only a few counts. The chain has TRBV12-3 or TRBV12-4 and TRBJ2-7, with 12 nucleotides matching TRBD1. V shed 4 bases, J shed 7 bases, and the junction held 5 bases outside the gene matches. This CDR3 comprises 14 residues. The chain's CDR3 is CASSSGTGGTEQYF. Here the CDR3 DNA reads TGTGCCAGCAGTTCCGGGACAGGGGGCACGGAGCAGTACTTC.

This clonotype was observed a few times. The chain joins TRBV29-1 to TRBJ2-1; 12 bases are shared with TRBD2. This CDR3 comprises 13 residues. Germline V gene lookup returns CDR1 SQVTM and CDR2 ANQGSEA. The CDR3 loop is CSLLAGGYNEQFF. The CDR3, as DNA: TGCAGTCTACTAGCGGGAGGCTACAATGAGCAGTTCTTC.

This clonotype was seen only a few times. A clone one base away is much larger, so this may be a read error. The genes are TRBV7-3 and TRBJ1-2, with D unclear. Germline CDR1 is SGHTA and CDR2 is FQGTGA. Trimming stripped 2 bases from V and 1 base from J, with 5 bases between. This CDR3 has 13 amino acids. CDR3 nucleotide sequence: TGTGCCAGCAGCTTAGACATTAACTATGGCTACACCTTC. Amino acids: CASSLDINYGYTF.

The chain uses TRBV6-5 and TRBJ1-1; tentative D call: TRBD1 (6 bases). Germline V gene lookup returns CDR1 MNHEY and CDR2 SVGAGI. The V end was cut by 0 bases, the J end by 7 bases, with 12 bases between. This CDR3 spans 14 amino acids. The CDR3 bases are TGTGCCAGCAGTTACTCTTCAGGGGTAGATGAAGCTTTCTTT. Translating it yields CASSYSSGVDEAFF.

The J gene is TRBJ2-7, the V gene TRBV5-6; perhaps TRBD1 as D (5 bases). The CDR3 totals 14 residues. Germline V CDR1 and CDR2: SGHDT, YYEEEE. V lost 3 bases and J 1 base, leaving 11 bases between the germline ends. The CDR3 sequence is CASSWTRQSYEQYF. The CDR3, as DNA: TGTGCCAGCAGCTGGACCCGACAGTCCTACGAGCAGTACTTC.

The gene calls are TRBV6-5 and TRBJ1-4; TRBD1 is a possible D gene (5 bases). Germline assignment: CDR1 MNHEY and CDR2 SVGAGI. The CDR3 length is 16 residues. Trimming removed 0 bases at V and 11 bases at J, with 19 bases between. The CDR3 DNA is TGTGCCAGCAGTTACTCGAACTCTAGGGGCGGGTGGAAACTGTTTTTT. Its translation: CASSYSNSRGGWKLFF.

The J gene is TRBJ1-2, the V gene TRBV10-2, with a possible D match to TRBD1 (6 bases). Trimming removed 7 bases from V and 4 bases from J, with 16 bases in between. Germline-derived CDR1 and CDR2 are WSHSY and SAAADI. The CDR3 has 14 amino acids. The CDR3 spells CASTPLDSSYGYTF. In DNA, the CDR3 is TGCGCCAGCACCCCCTTGGACAGTTCCTATGGCTACACCTTC.

V and J are TRBV27 and TRBJ2-5, with 9 bases matching TRBD2. The CDR3 contains 13 residues. Per the germline V gene, CDR1 is MNHEY and CDR2 is SMNVEV (reference sequence). With 5 bases clipped from V and 7 bases from J, the junction kept 5 bases outside the gene matches. The CDR3 DNA reads TGTGCCAGCAGTGATAGCGGGGGTGGGACCCAGTACTTC. Its protein product is CASSDSGGGTQYF.